This T cell receptor beta chain was identified in a study of blood T cells in healthy people across ages. Study results and caveats: Diversity of TCR beta per million T cells declined in a roughly linear way with age. It was not possible, with unsorted PBMCs, to conclusively compare naive and antigen-experienced cells.

This CDR3 has 18 residues. The V gene's germline CDR1 is SGHNT and CDR2 YENEEA. The ends lost 1 base at V and 1 base at J; junction bases unmatched: 8. Comment on this clonotype: Its antigen remains unidentified.

The authors ran a second PCR of 7 to 11 cycles using a sample-barcoded 5' primer and a J-beta primer mix. TCRdb re-called the 5' RACE reads through MiXCR, storing one row per CDR3 protein. The data contain hundreds of thousands of distinct CDR3 sequences, around 46% of them singletons. The rearrangement links TRBV11-3 to TRBJ2-7, with 12 nucleotides matching TRBD2. This TCR came from a man aged 25-40 years in good health. Sequencing input: blood. CDR3 in DNA: TGTGCCAGCAGCTTAGGCGACCCCGGACTAGCGGGGTCCTACGAGCAGTACTTC. It is translated as CASSLGDPGLAGSYEQYF. The entire variable domain, with the rest obtained from reference TRBV11-3 and TRBJ2-7, is as follows: EAGVVQSPRYKIIEKKQPVAFWCNPISGHNTLYWYLQNLGQGPELLIRYENEEAVDDSQLPKDRFSAERLKGVDSTLKIQPAELGDSAVYLCASSLGDPGLAGSYEQYFGPGTRLTVT.